Sequencing of this T cell receptor (beta chain) was carried out in a study of regulatory T cells in long-lasting Graves disease. Study overall: Antithyroid drugs had been taken by newly diagnosed Graves' patients for under 3 months. The study's findings and limits: For persistent Graves' patients, TCR diversity was lower than for newly diagnosed ones.

CDR3 regions were amplified by Arm-PCR using iRepertoire HTBI primers to build TCR beta libraries. TCRdb processed the multiplex PCR reads anew with MiXCR; each CDR3 protein has one entry. The sample holds more than 400,000 distinct CDR3 sequences, about 16% seen once. This clonotype was seen at least ten times. As yet, its antigen is unknown. The time point is: newly diagnosed GD, antithyroid drugs for less than 3 months. The TCR library used RNA extracted from PBMCs. Separately, the same data were catalogued under a study of T cells in Graves' hyperthyroidism and ophthalmopathy. That source notes: Orbital computed tomography, thyroid ultrasound, serum thyroxine and TRAb, and clinical symptoms together informed the diagnoses. Most clonotypes expanded in thyroid above 0.001 were likewise present in blood.

The sequence came from a man in his forties or fifties with Graves disease. The sample was peripheral blood mononuclear cells (PBMCs), taken at new diagnosis, from a patient treated with antithyroid drugs.

CDR3 in DNA: TGTGCCAGCAGCTTGAGGAGTGGGGCAGATACGCAGTATTTT. Protein sequence: CASSLRSGADTQYF. This chain connects TRBV11-1 to TRBJ2-3; D call uncertain. CDR1 is SGHAT and CDR2 is FQDESV in the germline V gene (reference sequence). With 3 bases removed from V and 4 bases from J, the gap between germline ends came to 11 bases. The CDR3 covers 14 residues.